The present TCR beta chain was sequenced within a study of cytomegalovirus exposure and HLA in healthy donors. The V and J ends lost 6 bases and 2 bases, in that order; junction bases with no gene match: 4. Germline assignment: CDR1 SNHLY and CDR2 FYNNEI. This CDR3 spans 14 amino acids. General study points: The study carried out a later analysis of TCR beta sequences. It associated some 17,000 of them with specific HLA alleles at a false discovery rate of 0.05. Later analysis identified several of the most significant clusters that appeared linked to common viral pathogens. In vitro assays verified that a few CMV-associated chains recognized CMV antigens specifically.

Primers included in the PCR were 60 Vbeta and 13 Jbeta primers. TCRdb's copy holds only in-frame clones and misses some; the assay was immunoSEQ multiplex PCR. The repertoire holds approximately 150,000 clones, roughly 80% seen once, with over 3% in the top ten. Notes on this clone: As yet, its antigen is unknown.

The V call is TRBV2, the J call TRBJ1-2; 9 nucleotides line up with TRBD1. The sample comprised PBMCs. The TCR sequence derives from a man aged 35-49 years in good health and CMV-seronegative. This CDR3 reads CASSLTGGNYGYTF. The CDR3 DNA follows: TGTGCCAGCAGCTTGACAGGGGGAAACTATGGCTACACCTTC. Together with reference TRBV2 and TRBJ1-2, the CDR3 gives the full variable domain: EPEVTQTPSHQVTQMGQEVILRCVPISNHLYFYWYRQILGQKVEFLVSFYNNEISEKSEIFDDQFSVERPDGSNFTLKIRSTKLEDSAMYFCASSLTGGNYGYTFGSGTRLTVV.